This TCR beta chain was captured by sequencing in a study of T cells in tuberculosis. This table comes from immunoSEQ multiplex PCR, and its TCRdb copy is limited to in-frame clones, with some not included. This sample has 30,000 or so clones, with about 90% found just once. General study findings and limits: Smaller distances to GMM-specific TCRs suggested their expansion in active tuberculosis. Active tuberculosis patients had shorter CDR3-alpha; the beta difference was nonsignificant.

Unsorted cryopreserved PBMC were sequenced, averaging roughly 100,000 T cells per clinical donor. Notes on this clone: Its specificity is unknown.

CDR1 is SGDLS, CDR2 YYNGEE, per germline. The V end lost 0 bases, the J end lost 11 bases, and 11 bases lay between the germline ends. The CDR3 spans 13 residues. The TCR originated in a donor between 10 and 35 years old with latent tuberculosis or without tuberculosis infection. The specimen was PBMCs. The rearrangement uses TRBV9 and TRBJ2-2; possibly TRBD2 for D (7 bases). CDR3 sequence reads: CASSVVGGPELFF. DNA of the CDR3: TGTGCCAGCAGCGTAGTGGGGGGGCCCGAGCTGTTTTTT.